Listed here is a single TCR beta chain. The sample is drawn from a study of blood T cell repertoires in COVID-19. Study-wide background: Samples came from the United States, Italy and Spain, spanning acute and convalescent COVID-19. From T cells, B-cell-depleted T cells, or PBMCs came the material, which was cDNA or gDNA.

The CDR3 loop spans 16 amino acids. V lost 5 bases and J lost 7; bases outside the gene matches: 9. Germline V gene lookup returns CDR1 PRHDT and CDR2 FYEKMQ (reference sequence). Original methodology: For nucleated cells, counts were estimated from reference gene primer amplification. Method: immunoSEQ multiplex PCR; TCRdb's copy keeps in-frame clones and lacks some. The V and J calls and clone size were taken over from that table, and D and trimming were inferred from the DNA. The sample records 150,000 to 200,000 clones, about 81% being singletons. Source material: peripheral blood. This clonotype was obtained from a human donor in a cohort sampled during active COVID-19. This chain links TRBV13 with TRBJ1-3; 12 bases agree with TRBD1. CDR3 loop: CASSISGTGGRNTIYF. DNA of the CDR3: TGTGCCAGCAGCATCTCCGGGACAGGGGGCCGGAACACCATATATTTT.